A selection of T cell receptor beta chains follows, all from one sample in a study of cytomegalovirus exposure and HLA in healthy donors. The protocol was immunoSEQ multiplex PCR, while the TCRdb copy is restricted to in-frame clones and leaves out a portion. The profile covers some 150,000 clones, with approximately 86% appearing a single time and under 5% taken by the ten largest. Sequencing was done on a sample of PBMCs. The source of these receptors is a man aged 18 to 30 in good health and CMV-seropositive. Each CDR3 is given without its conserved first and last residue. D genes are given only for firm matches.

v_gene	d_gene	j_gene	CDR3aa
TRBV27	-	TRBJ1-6	ASSSTAGGQSPLH
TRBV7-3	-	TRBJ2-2	ASSRSSTGELF
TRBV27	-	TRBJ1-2	ASRQDSYGYT
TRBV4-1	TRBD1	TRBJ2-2	ASSRQGANTGELF
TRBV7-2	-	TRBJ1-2	ASSRDYGYT
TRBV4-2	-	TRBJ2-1	ASSQDAGALHNEQF
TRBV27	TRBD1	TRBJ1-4	ASRPTQGGKLF
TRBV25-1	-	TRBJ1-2	ASRGANYGYT
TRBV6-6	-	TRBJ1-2	ASGQAYGYT
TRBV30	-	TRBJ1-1	AWSVVMNTEAF
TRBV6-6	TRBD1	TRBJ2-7	ASSPGTGGSYEQY
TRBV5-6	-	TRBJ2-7	ASSLVSSYEQY
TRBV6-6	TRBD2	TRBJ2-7	ASTLAGGNEQY
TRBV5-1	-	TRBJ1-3	ASSLIPGEGNTIY
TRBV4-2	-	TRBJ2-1	ASSQTSDEQF
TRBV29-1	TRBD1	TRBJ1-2	SVVKGASGYT
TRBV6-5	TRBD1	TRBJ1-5	ASSLGQGQNQPQH
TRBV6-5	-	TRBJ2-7	ASSPQGGPYEQY
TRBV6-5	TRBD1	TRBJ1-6	ATLGQGSNSPLH
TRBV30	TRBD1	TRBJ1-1	AWSARQGAT
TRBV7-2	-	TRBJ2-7	ASSLAGQLNYEQY
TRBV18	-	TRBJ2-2	ASSPTDLELF
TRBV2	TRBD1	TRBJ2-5	ASSEGQNQETQY
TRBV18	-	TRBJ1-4	ASSPRLTGRNEKLF
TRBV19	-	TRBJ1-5	ASTQGRGDAQPQH
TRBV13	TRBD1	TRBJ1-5	ASSLGSGTGGINQPQH
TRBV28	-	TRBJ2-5	ASSLGPPGTQY
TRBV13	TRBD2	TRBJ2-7	ASSSGGSGEQY
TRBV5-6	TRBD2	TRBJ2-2	ASSSGSKTGELF
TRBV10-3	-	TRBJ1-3	AISESEAFSGNTIY
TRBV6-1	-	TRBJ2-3	ASTLGVTDTQY
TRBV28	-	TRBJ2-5	ASSLRQPQETQY
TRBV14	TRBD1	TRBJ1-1	ASSLHRGRRDTEAF
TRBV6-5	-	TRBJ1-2	ASSDRRANYGYT
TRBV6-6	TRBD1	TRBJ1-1	ASRTGTGDTEAF
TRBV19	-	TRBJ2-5	ASSDRPGKETQY
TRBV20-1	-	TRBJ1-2	SATANYGYT
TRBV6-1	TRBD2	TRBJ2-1	ASSELGGGDEQF
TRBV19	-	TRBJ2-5	ASSFSTLRETQY
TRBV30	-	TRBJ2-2	AWMRVRMRNEPNTGELF
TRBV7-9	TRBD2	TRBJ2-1	ASSPASGGKYNEQF
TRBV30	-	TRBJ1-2	AWSDSSYT
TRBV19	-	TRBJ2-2	ASSLSGGELF